The entry that follows covers one TCR beta chain sequence. V was pared by 0 bases and J by 3 bases, with 10 bases between. CDR1 and CDR2 (germline): SGHTS, YDEGEE. The CDR3 covers 14 residues. The data are from a study of blood T cell repertoires in COVID-19. About the study: The United States, Italy and Spain supplied acute and convalescent COVID-19 samples.

In the study's own analysis: By means of reference gene primer amplification, nucleated cell counts were estimated. Profiled with immunoSEQ multiplex PCR; TCRdb holds only in-frame clones, not every one. The DNA was the basis for D and trimming; V, J and clone size are from that table. The sample yields approximately 150,000 clones, 80% to 90% seen once. The specimen was peripheral blood. This chain uses TRBV5-8 with TRBJ2-7; D unresolved. The clonotype was recovered from an older woman who had recovered from COVID-19. The CDR3 DNA reads TGTGCCAGCAGCTTGGGAGTGACACGCTACGAGCAGTACTTC. It codes for CASSLGVTRYEQYF.